These T cell receptor beta chains were read from a single sample in a study of shared clonotypes between healthy human individuals. Data came from immunoSEQ multiplex PCR; TCRdb stores just in-frame clones and leaves some out. The repertoire consists of about 1.4 million clones, with over 95% occurring once and the leading ten covering about 1%. The source material was naive CD4+ T cells sorted from blood. The receptors were sampled from a young man in good health. Each CDR3 is given with its conserved first and last residue. The D gene is left open where the match is weak. Clone size is shown for a subset of rows, as once, few, many or a class of expanded clone.

size	V	J	D	CDR3	DNA
.	TRBV5-6	TRBJ1-3	.	CASSLVGGRFSGNTIYF	TGTGCCAGCAGCTTGGTCGGGGGCCGCTTCTCTGGAAACACCATATATTTT
.	TRBV5-4	TRBJ2-5	.	CASRMSSPIPETQYF	TGTGCCAGCAGAATGAGCAGCCCAATCCCAGAGACCCAGTACTTC
.	TRBV7-2	TRBJ2-7	.	CASSFSGPEQYF	TGTGCCAGCAGCTTTAGCGGTCCTGAGCAGTACTTC
.	TRBV18	TRBJ2-7	TRBD2	CASSPRGEGEQYF	TGTGCCAGCTCACCTCGCGGGGAGGGCGAGCAGTACTTC
.	TRBV27	TRBJ2-7	TRBD2	CASSFGLAGIFPYEQYF	TGTGCCAGCAGTTTTGGACTAGCGGGTATTTTCCCCTACGAGCAGTACTTC
.	TRBV7-9	TRBJ2-2	.	CASSFFQGRTGELFF	TGTGCCAGCAGCTTTTTTCAGGGGCGCACCGGGGAGCTGTTTTTT
.	TRBV21-1	TRBJ1-5	.	CASSREKSKSGTGSNQPQHF	TGTGCCAGCAGTAGAGAGAAGAGCAAGTCCGGGACAGGGAGCAATCAGCCCCAGCATTTT
.	TRBV19	TRBJ1-2	TRBD1	CASSTQGTYGYTF	TGTGCCAGTAGTACACAGGGGACCTATGGCTACACCTTC
once	TRBV28	TRBJ2-7	.	CASSLAGDSYEQYF	TGTGCCAGCAGTTTGGCGGGTGACTCCTACGAGCAGTACTTC
.	TRBV2	TRBJ2-7	TRBD1	CASRTGVAYEQYF	TGTGCCAGCCGGACAGGGGTGGCCTACGAGCAGTACTTC
.	TRBV20-1	TRBJ2-7	.	CSTGTLREQYF	TGCAGTACCGGGACCTTGAGGGAGCAGTACTTC
once	TRBV5-1	TRBJ2-1	.	CASSPGPAGNEQFF	TGCGCCAGCAGCCCCGGTCCAGCCGGCAATGAGCAGTTCTTC
.	TRBV29-1	TRBJ2-3	.	CSVGGGKVGDTQYF	TGCAGCGTTGGTGGGGGCAAAGTTGGAGATACGCAGTATTTT
.	TRBV27	TRBJ2-3	.	CASIPLPGGADTQYF	TGTGCCAGCATACCCTTACCCGGCGGGGCAGATACGCAGTATTTT
.	TRBV27	TRBJ2-7	.	CASSLFRNHYEQYF	TGTGCCAGCAGTTTGTTCAGGAACCACTACGAGCAGTACTTC
.	TRBV25-1	TRBJ2-7	.	CASSTSGYEQYF	.
.	TRBV4-1	TRBJ1-1	.	CASSQGPGPFDTEAFF	TGCGCCAGCAGCCAAGGGCCAGGTCCCTTCGACACTGAAGCTTTCTTT
.	TRBV27	TRBJ2-1	.	CASSSTTVPSSYNEQFF	TGTGCCAGCAGTTCGACTACCGTCCCTAGCTCCTACAATGAGCAGTTCTTC
.	TRBV19	TRBJ2-7	.	CASSTNRAHEQYF	TGTGCCAGTAGTACCAACAGGGCCCACGAGCAGTACTTC
.	TRBV19	TRBJ2-1	.	CASSIYGSLYNEQFF	TGTGCCAGTAGTATCTACGGGAGCCTCTACAATGAGCAGTTCTTC
.	TRBV19	TRBJ2-1	.	CASSIRPNGDEQFF	TGTGCCAGTAGTATAAGGCCCAATGGGGATGAGCAGTTCTTC
.	TRBV4-3	TRBJ2-6	.	CASRPSGANVLTF	TGCGCCAGCAGACCTTCTGGGGCCAACGTCCTGACTTTC